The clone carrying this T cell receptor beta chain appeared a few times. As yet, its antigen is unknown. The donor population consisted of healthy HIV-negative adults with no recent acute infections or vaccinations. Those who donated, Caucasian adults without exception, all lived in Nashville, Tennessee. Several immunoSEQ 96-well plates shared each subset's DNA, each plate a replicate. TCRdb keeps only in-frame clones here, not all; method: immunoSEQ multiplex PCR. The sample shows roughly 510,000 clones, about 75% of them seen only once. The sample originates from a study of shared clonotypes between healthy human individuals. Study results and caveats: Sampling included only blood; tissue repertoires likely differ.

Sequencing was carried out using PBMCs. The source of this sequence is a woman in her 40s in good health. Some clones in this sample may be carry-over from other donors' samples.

As DNA, the CDR3 is TGTGCCAGCAGTTTGGCGGGACTCTTTTACGAGCAGTACTTC. It specifies CASSLAGLFYEQYF. The chain uses TRBV27 and TRBJ2-7; D possibly corresponds to TRBD2 (6 bases). This CDR3 is 14 amino acids long. Germline assignment: CDR1 MNHEY and CDR2 SMNVEV (reference sequence). The V end lost 3 bases, the J end lost 4 bases, and 13 bases lay between the germline ends.